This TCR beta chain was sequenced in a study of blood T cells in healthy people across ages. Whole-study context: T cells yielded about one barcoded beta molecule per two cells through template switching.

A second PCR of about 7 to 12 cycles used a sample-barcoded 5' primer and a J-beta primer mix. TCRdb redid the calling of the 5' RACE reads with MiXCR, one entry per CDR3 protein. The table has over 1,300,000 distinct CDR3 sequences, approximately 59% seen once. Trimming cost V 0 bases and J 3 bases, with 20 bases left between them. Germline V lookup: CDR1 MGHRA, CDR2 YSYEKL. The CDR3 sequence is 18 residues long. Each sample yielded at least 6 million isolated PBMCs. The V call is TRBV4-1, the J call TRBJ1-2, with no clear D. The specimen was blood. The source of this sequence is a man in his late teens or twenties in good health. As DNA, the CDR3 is TGCGCCAGCAGCCAAGATCCCCAGCCCCGCCCTACTTACTATGGCTACACCTTC. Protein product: CASSQDPQPRPTYYGYTF.